This TCR beta chain was captured in a study of control samples from healthy donors and cancer patients. The assay was immunoSEQ multiplex PCR, and TCRdb's table has in-frame clones only and misses some. The table shows hundreds of thousands of clones, with about nine tenths occurring only once. The CDR3 is 16 residues long. CDR1 is SGHRS, CDR2 YFSETQ, per germline. Losses at the gene ends were 1 base for V and 2 bases for J; bases not matched to a gene: 8. Sequencing was carried out using PBMCs. The receptor comes from a man in his forties or fifties with head and neck cancer. V gene TRBV5-1 combines with J gene TRBJ2-5, with 7 bases aligning to TRBD2. CDR3 amino acids: CASSLIGGGEQETQYF. In DNA, the CDR3 is TGCGCCAGCAGCTTGATCGGCGGGGGAGAGCAAGAGACCCAGTACTTC.